This is a list of T cell receptor beta chains from one sample in a study of cytomegalovirus exposure and HLA in healthy donors. TCRdb's table, derived via immunoSEQ multiplex PCR, lists solely in-frame clones and lacks some. The sample yields some 100,000 clones, roughly 90% seen once. Sequenced input: PBMCs. Source of these receptors: a woman aged 18-29 years in good health and CMV-seronegative. The CDR3 runs from the conserved cysteine through the conserved F or W. D genes are given only for firm matches. For some rows the clone size is stated as once, few or many, or as a class when expanded; others skip it.

J: TRBJ2-1
D: NA
V: TRBV6-5
size: NA
DNA: TGTGCCAGCAGTCATAACCGGGGAAATGAGCAGTTCTTC
CDR3: CASSHNRGNEQFF

J: TRBJ1-4
D: NA
V: TRBV27
size: NA
DNA: TGTGCCAGCAGTTACAGGGTCGGCGAAAAACTGTTTTTT
CDR3: CASSYRVGEKLFF

J: TRBJ1-1
D: NA
V: TRBV9
size: NA
DNA: TGTGCCAGCAGCTACGGCCCAGGTAACACTGAAGCTTTCTTT
CDR3: CASSYGPGNTEAFF

J: TRBJ1-4
D: NA
V: TRBV18
size: NA
DNA: TGTGCCAGCTCACCGAGTGGAGTTTGGGAAAAACTGTTTTTT
CDR3: CASSPSGVWEKLFF

J: TRBJ1-4
D: TRBD1
V: TRBV7-9
size: NA
DNA: TGTGCCAGCAGGACAGGGGCAACTAATGAAAAACTGTTTTTT
CDR3: CASRTGATNEKLFF

J: TRBJ1-1
D: NA
V: TRBV2
size: NA
DNA: TGTGCCAGCAAAAGAGCCCCCCTTTATTCGAACACTGAAGCTTTCTTT
CDR3: CASKRAPLYSNTEAFF

J: TRBJ2-4
D: NA
V: TRBV19
size: once
DNA: TGTGCCAGTAGTCCACGGAGTAACCCGTTAGCCGAAAACATTCAGTACTTC
CDR3: CASSPRSNPLAENIQYF

J: TRBJ1-4
D: NA
V: TRBV4-2
size: once
DNA: TGTGCCAGCAGCCAACTCGGGAGAACTAATGAAAAACTGTTTTTT
CDR3: CASSQLGRTNEKLFF

J: TRBJ2-2
D: NA
V: TRBV7-2
size: few
DNA: TGTGCCAGCAGCTTAGGCGGAAGCACCGGGGAGCTGTTTTTT
CDR3: CASSLGGSTGELFF

J: TRBJ2-1
D: TRBD1
V: TRBV28
size: NA
DNA: TGTGCCACCACACAGGGGCTCAATGAGCAGTTCTTC
CDR3: CATTQGLNEQFF

J: TRBJ2-6
D: NA
V: TRBV19
size: NA
DNA: TGTGCCAGTAGTATAGGGGAGTCTGGGGCCAACGTCCTGACTTTC
CDR3: CASSIGESGANVLTF

J: TRBJ2-2
D: TRBD2
V: TRBV9
size: NA
DNA: TGTGCCAGCAGCGTAGCTCCGACTAGCGGTGCCGGGGAGCTGTTTTTT
CDR3: CASSVAPTSGAGELFF

J: TRBJ2-3
D: NA
V: TRBV5-1
size: NA
DNA: TGCGCCAGCAGCCCTGACACTCTCACAGATACGCAGTATTTT
CDR3: CASSPDTLTDTQYF

J: TRBJ2-7
D: NA
V: TRBV28
size: NA
DNA: TGTGCCAGCAGTTCAAACTCCGCCTACGAGCAGTACTTC
CDR3: CASSSNSAYEQYF

J: TRBJ1-2
D: NA
V: TRBV4-1
size: NA
DNA: TGCGCCAGCAGCCAAGGGACGGGGAACTATGGCTACACCTTC
CDR3: CASSQGTGNYGYTF

J: TRBJ2-7
D: NA
V: TRBV6-5
size: few
DNA: TGTGCCAGCAGGAGACAGGCCGACTACGAGCAGTACTTC
CDR3: CASRRQADYEQYF

J: TRBJ1-2
D: NA
V: TRBV7-8
size: few
DNA: TGTGCCAGCCAACGGGGGGTTGGTGGCTATGGCTACACCTTC
CDR3: CASQRGVGGYGYTF

J: TRBJ1-3
D: TRBD1
V: TRBV5-6
size: few
DNA: TGTGCCAGCAGCTTGGTACCAGGGGGCGCTGGAAACACCATATATTTT
CDR3: CASSLVPGGAGNTIYF

J: TRBJ2-3
D: TRBD2
V: TRBV28
size: NA
DNA: TGTGCCAGCACGACGCCTAGCGGGATGGGCACAGATACGCAGTATTTT
CDR3: CASTTPSGMGTDTQYF

J: TRBJ2-3
D: NA
V: TRBV4-3
size: NA
DNA: TGCGCCAGCAGCCAAGATGGGCAAACTCTCACAGATACGCAGTATTTT
CDR3: CASSQDGQTLTDTQYF

J: TRBJ2-1
D: TRBD2
V: TRBV11-2
size: NA
DNA: TGTGCCAGCAGCTTAGTCAATCTCGGGAGGGCGGGGAGTGAGCAGTTCTTC
CDR3: CASSLVNLGRAGSEQFF

J: TRBJ1-1
D: NA
V: TRBV5-6
size: NA
DNA: TGTGCCAGCAGCTCCGGGGTAGTCCTGAACACTGAAGCTTTCTTT
CDR3: CASSSGVVLNTEAFF

J: TRBJ1-1
D: NA
V: TRBV2
size: NA
DNA: TGTGCCAGCGATCGGACTTATTTGGGCACTGAAGCTTTCTTT
CDR3: CASDRTYLGTEAFF